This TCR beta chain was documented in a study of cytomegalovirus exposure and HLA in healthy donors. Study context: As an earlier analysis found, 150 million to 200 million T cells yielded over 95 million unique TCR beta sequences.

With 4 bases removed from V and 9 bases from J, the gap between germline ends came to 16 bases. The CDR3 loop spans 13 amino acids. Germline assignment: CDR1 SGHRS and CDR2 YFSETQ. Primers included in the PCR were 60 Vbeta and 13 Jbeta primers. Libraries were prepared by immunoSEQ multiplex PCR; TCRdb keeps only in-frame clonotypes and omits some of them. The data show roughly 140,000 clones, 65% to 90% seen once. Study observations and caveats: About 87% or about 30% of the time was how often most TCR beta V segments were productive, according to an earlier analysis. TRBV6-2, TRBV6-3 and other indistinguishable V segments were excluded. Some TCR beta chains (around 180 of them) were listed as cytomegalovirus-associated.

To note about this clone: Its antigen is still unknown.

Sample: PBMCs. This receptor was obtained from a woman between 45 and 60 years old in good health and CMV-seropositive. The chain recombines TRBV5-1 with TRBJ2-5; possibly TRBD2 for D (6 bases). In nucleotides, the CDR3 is TGCGCCAGCAGCCGGGACTCCCCTGAGGCCCAGTACTTC. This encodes CASSRDSPEAQYF.